This T cell receptor beta chain is drawn from a study of shared clonotypes between healthy human individuals. Terminally differentiated effector memory CD45RA+ cells were left out of the naive CD8 fraction, which was CD45RO-negative and positively selected for CCR7. CDR3 size: 12 residues. The germline V gene has CDR1 SQVTM and CDR2 ANQGSEA. The V end lost 1 base, the J end lost 6 bases, and 7 bases lay between the germline ends. Assay used: immunoSEQ multiplex PCR; TCRdb lists only in-frame clones, some missing. The sample comprises 800,000 or so clones, 90% to 97% of which are singletons, and around 0.21% rests with the top ten.

The sample taken for sequencing was naive CD8+ T cells sorted from blood. The receptor's source is a man under 40 in good health. The V gene is TRBV29-1, the J gene TRBJ2-1; D is unresolved. CDR3 sequence reads: CSVEGSGNEQFF. Here the CDR3 DNA reads TGCAGCGTTGAAGGGTCAGGCAATGAGCAGTTCTTC.